This T cell receptor (beta chain) was recovered during a study of T cells after posttransplantation cyclophosphamide. The study's findings and limits: TRB overlap between skin or GI tissue T cells and blood was limited.

Using immunoSEQ multiplex PCR, the repertoire was profiled, and TCRdb retains in-frame clones only, with some absent. The sample has roughly 42,000 clones, 90% seen once. Treatment was busulfan-fludarabine conditioning, a marrow graft, and cyclophosphamide on days +3 and +4. Germline CDR1 and CDR2: SGHKS and YYEKEE (reference sequence). With 4 bases removed from V and 4 bases from J, the gap between germline ends came to 14 bases. The CDR3 extends over 14 amino acids. Comment on this clone: The antigen remains unidentified.

The specimen comprised PBMCs, sampled around 63 days after allogeneic stem cell transplant with posttransplant cyclophosphamide. The rearrangement uses TRBV5-5 and TRBJ2-5, with D tentatively TRBD2 (6 bases). The TCR sequence derives from a male patient over 55 who received an allogeneic stem cell transplant from a related donor and was CMV-positive. Some T cells may be graft donor cells. The CDR3 DNA reads as TGTGCCAGCAGCCTGGGCAGGAGGGGAGAGACCCAGTACTTC. It codes for CASSLGRRGETQYF. Together with reference TRBV5-5 and TRBJ2-5, the CDR3 gives the full variable domain: DAGVTQSPTHLIKTRGQQVTLRCSPISGHKSVSWYQQVLGQGPQFIFQYYEKEERGRGNFPDRFSARQFPNYSSELNVNALLLGDSALYLCASSLGRRGETQYFGPGTRLLVL.